Many counts were recorded for the clone carrying this T cell receptor (beta chain). What it binds is not known. This CDR3 spans 16 amino acids. The V gene end was trimmed by 2 bases and the J gene end by 2 bases; junction bases not matched to a gene: 6. CDR1 and CDR2 from the germline V gene are SGHKS and YYEKEE (reference sequence). This record belongs to a study of spatial heterogeneity in lung cancer. Study at large: An average of more than ten raw reads was observed per unique TCR and UMI combination. Findings of the study overall: In tumors, expanded intratumoral alpha and beta TCR counts tracked mutation counts.

Carried by each TCR cDNA molecule was a unique molecular identifier. TCRdb redid the calling of the 5' RACE reads with MiXCR, one entry per CDR3 protein. The table shows about 10,000 distinct CDR3 sequences, with about 6% occurring only once. Indicated time point: sample taken at primary tumor resection. Without sorting, whole RNA was sequenced from tumor, nontumor lung or frozen PBMC. The receptor comes from a male donor with early-stage non-small cell lung cancer. The sample consisted of lung tumor tissue, taken at surgery. This chain connects TRBV5-5 to TRBJ2-2; 7 bases fit TRBD2. Here the CDR3 reads CASSLGLAANTGELFF. The CDR3 DNA follows: TGTGCCAGCAGCTTAGGCCTAGCGGCTAACACCGGGGAGCTGTTTTTT. Using reference TRBV5-5 and TRBJ2-2 for the parts outside the CDR3, the full variable domain is DAGVTQSPTHLIKTRGQQVTLRCSPISGHKSVSWYQQVLGQGPQFIFQYYEKEERGRGNFPDRFSARQFPNYSSELNVNALLLGDSALYLCASSLGLAANTGELFFGEGSRLTVL.